One T cell receptor (beta chain) is described in this entry. Its antigen is currently unknown. Germline is not matched at one junction end, which may reflect a read error. Germline CDR1 reads SSHAT; CDR2 reads FNYEAQ (reference sequence). This CDR3 comprises 14 residues. This entry is derived from a study of blood T cells in healthy people across ages. General study points: Diversity was higher, and naive CD4+ cells more numerous, in long-lived donors than in aged donors.

A sample-barcoded 5' primer and a J-beta primer mix were used in a second PCR of about 6 to 12 cycles. A template-switch adaptor that had 12 random nucleotides put a tag on each cDNA molecule. TCRdb independently ran MiXCR on the 5' RACE reads; one entry per CDR3 protein. Seen here are approximately 900,000 distinct CDR3 sequences, 48% observed once, and the top ten hold roughly 13%. Sequencing was performed on blood. The source is a man under 40 in good health. The J gene is TRBJ2-1, the V gene TRBV7-7; D may match TRBD1 or TRBD2 (5 bases each). This chain's CDR3 is CASSTGTSSLRQFF. The CDR3 DNA reads as TGTGCTAGCAGCACCGGGACCTCCTCTTTAAGGCAGTTCTTC.